This paragraph covers one T cell receptor beta chain sequence. Antigen unknown. This entry is derived from a study of CXCR3-negative and CXCR3-positive naive CD8 T cells. As for the study in general: Per-library TRB read counts averaged about 1.5 +/- 0.3 million, adding up to around 140 million in total.

Study outcomes and limitations: Diversity in memory CD8+ cells fell much lower than the comparably high levels seen in both naive subsets. Naive CXCR3-negative and CXCR3-positive cells had similar TRBV-TRBJ usage; memory differed.

The authors made the TRB cDNA libraries by 5' RACE using UMI labels. With the 5' RACE reads reprocessed, TCRdb shows one record per CDR3 protein and no DNA. This table holds fewer than 60,000 distinct CDR3 sequences. Sorts that each held 300,000 cells were run in triplicate for every CD8+ T cell subset. The sample consisted of memory CD8+ T cells from blood. This TCR was sampled from a human donor in good health. Some clones in this sample may be carry-over from other donors' samples.

The CDR3 protein is CASSFGGHTEAFF. The chain is built from TRBV12-3 or TRBV12-4 and TRBJ1-1; TCRdb names TRBD1, which stays unverified in the absence of DNA. The CDR3 is 13 residues long.